The clone carrying this T cell receptor beta chain was seen just once. No antigen is known for it. This sample was included in a study of shared clonotypes between healthy human individuals. Study-wide points: Sharing across a few donors was seen in around 5% of naive CD4 clonotypes.

The germline CDR1 and CDR2 sequences are SEHNR and FQNEAQ (reference sequence). Trimming removed 2 bases from V and 5 bases from J; junction bases left unmatched: 7. CDR3 length equals 17 residues. Produced via immunoSEQ multiplex PCR; TCRdb's table is partial and in-frame only. The profile covers around 2.5 million clones, with under 95% appearing a single time and around 0.37% taken by the ten largest. The sample was naive CD4+ T cells from PBMCs. Noted subset: CD45RA+ positively selected. The V call is TRBV7-9, the J call TRBJ2-5, with 14 bases that match TRBD2. This TCR was sampled from a man between 18 and 35 years old in good health. Some clones in this sample may be carry-over from other donors' samples. The CDR3 DNA reads TGTGCCAGCAGCTTAAGACTAGCGGGAGGGCCCCGGGAGACCCAGTACTTC. As protein: CASSLRLAGGPRETQYF.